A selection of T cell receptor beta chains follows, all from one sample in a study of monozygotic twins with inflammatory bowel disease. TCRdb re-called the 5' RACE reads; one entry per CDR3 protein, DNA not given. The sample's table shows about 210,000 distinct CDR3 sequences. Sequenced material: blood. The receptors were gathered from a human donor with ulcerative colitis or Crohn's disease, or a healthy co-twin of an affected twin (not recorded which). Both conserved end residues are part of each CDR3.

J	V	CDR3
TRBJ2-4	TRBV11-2	CASSVGGTAPITKNIQYF
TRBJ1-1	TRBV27	CASRHTGAGGMNTEAFF
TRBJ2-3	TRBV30	CAWSRDLTSTDTQYF
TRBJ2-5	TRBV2	CASMKETGQETQYF
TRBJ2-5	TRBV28	CASSSRTEGETQYF
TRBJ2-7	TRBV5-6	CASSLTGDSYEQYF
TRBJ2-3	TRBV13	CASSLKGSTDTQYF
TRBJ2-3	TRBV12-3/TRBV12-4	CASSLTPGWGDTDTQYF
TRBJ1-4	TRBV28	CASSLSPLSEKLFF
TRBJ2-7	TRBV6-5	CASSSRRVSSYEQYF
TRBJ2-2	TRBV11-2	CASSLRPGNTGELFF
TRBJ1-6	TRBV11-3	CASSKDSSSPLHF
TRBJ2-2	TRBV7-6	CASTGDSATGELFF
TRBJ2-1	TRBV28	CASSFPGDFVYDNEQFF
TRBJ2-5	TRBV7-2	CASSLRGGGEQETQYF
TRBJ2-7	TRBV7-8	CASSLDSSSYEQYF
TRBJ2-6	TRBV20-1	CSARADSGANVLTF
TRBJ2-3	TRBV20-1	CSARDRWGGADTQYF
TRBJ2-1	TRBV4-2	CASSDQGTLGNEQFF
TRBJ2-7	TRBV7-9	CASSLFREQYF
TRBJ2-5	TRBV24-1	CATSDSGGKETQYF
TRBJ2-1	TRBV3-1	CASSHEGANNEQFF
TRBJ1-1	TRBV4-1	CAAGDLNGEAFF
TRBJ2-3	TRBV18	CASSPRIPSTDTQYF
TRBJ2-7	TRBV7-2	CASSPWEGASTYEQYF
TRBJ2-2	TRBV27	CASSLNNGELFF
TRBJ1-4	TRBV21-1	CASSRTGDNRVGEKLFF
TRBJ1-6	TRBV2	CASSEEAVALNSPLHF
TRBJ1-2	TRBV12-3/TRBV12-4	CASSLTDRGNYGYTF